The T cell receptor (beta chain) described here comes from a study of T cell responses to AZD1222 COVID-19 vaccine. Whole-study results and caveats: Epitopes outside B.1.351 and B.1.1.7 mutated regions reportedly drew nearly half of spike TCRs. Receipt of two AZD1222 doses was followed by a rise in Spike-specific TCR breadth and depth. Most donors were white British and more were female, and clonal diversity was possibly underestimated. The number of AZD1222 recipients seropositive at baseline was only six.

V dropped 5 bases and J dropped 4 bases, with 7 bases sitting between them. The CDR3 sequence is 12 residues long. Clones were sequenced by immunoSEQ multiplex PCR, and TCRdb holds only the in-frame ones, with some missing. This sample yields more than 80,000 clones, of which approximately 92% are seen a single time; roughly 2.7% belongs to the top ten. This clone was observed a few times. Its antigen is undetermined. The sample here was peripheral blood, taken 28 days after the second AZD1222 dose. The receptor was isolated from an adult who received the AZD1222 COVID-19 vaccine. The genes are TRBV12-3 or TRBV12-4 and TRBJ2-3; no clear D. CDR3 nucleotides: TGTGCCAGCAGTGATTACCCAGATACGCAGTATTTT. Its translation is CASSDYPDTQYF.